The entry below gives a single T cell receptor (beta chain) sequence along with its context. Its antigen remains unknown. Combined were second doses at about 4 or about 12 weeks. This entry belongs to a study of T cell responses to AZD1222 COVID-19 vaccine. The J segment lost 0 bases and the V segment lost 6 bases, leaving 10 bases of the junction unmatched. From germline, CDR1 is MDHEN and CDR2 SYDVKM. The CDR3 runs to 16 residues. Generated by immunoSEQ multiplex PCR, the TCRdb table keeps only in-frame clones and is missing some. The sample lists over 150,000 clones; approximately 94% were seen once. The study's findings and limits: No day 14 peak samples; only post-peak repertoires were characterized. Spike-specific TCR depth and breadth grew after two AZD1222 doses. At 160-218 and 743-854, vaccine-associated CD4 TCRs were dominant, and they spanned spike.

The chain uses TRBV28 and TRBJ2-7; TRBD1 aligns across 8 bases. The sequence was collected from an adult who received the AZD1222 COVID-19 vaccine. The specimen comprised peripheral blood, sampled 28 days after the second AZD1222 dose. The CDR3 protein is CASSRQTGTGSYEQYF. The CDR3, as DNA: TGTGCCAGCAGCCGGCAAACCGGGACAGGCTCCTACGAGCAGTACTTC.